These 10 T cell receptor beta chains were sequenced from one sample in a study of beta chain features in type 1 diabetes (dated by TCRdb to 2016 to 2018). Study-wide findings and limitations: A moderate but significant shortening of TCRB CDR3 length was observed in type 1 diabetes patients in all four CD4+ subsets.

No antigens are known for them. The library relied on the immunoSEQ multiplex PCR assay. The entire isolated RNA was reverse transcribed using the High Capacity cDNA Reverse Transcription Kit, and thus expressed TCRB transcripts were sequenced. Drawn from immuneACCESS, this table holds only the in-frame rearrangements with V and J called that TCRdb kept. Clones are partly lost; checked studies trace under half to an unresolved V gene and leave the rest unexplained. The sample has roughly 150,000 clones on record, roughly 8% of them singletons. About 0.9% of the sample comes from the top ten. The sequenced sample consisted of central memory CD4+ T cells from blood. These receptors were taken from a woman aged 40 to 55 with type 1 diabetes.

The table lists this clone with a few counts. The chain uses TRBV5-1 and TRBJ2-2; TRBD1 agrees at 9 bases. The V and J ends lost 4 bases and 1 base, in that order; junction bases with no gene match: 8. The CDR3 loop spans 17 amino acids. CDR1 is SGHRS, CDR2 YFSETQ, per germline. Here the CDR3 reads CASSPVGGQGNTGELFF. Written as DNA, the CDR3 is TGCGCCAGCAGCCCTGTTGGGGGACAGGGGAACACCGGGGAGCTGTTTTTT. Supplemented by reference TRBV5-1 and TRBJ2-2, the full variable domain reads KAGVTQTPRYLIKTRGQQVTLSCSPISGHRSVSWYQQTPGQGLQFLFEYFSETQRNKGNFPGRFSGRQFSNSRSEMNVSTLELGDSALYLCASSPVGGQGNTGELFFGEGSRLTVL.

The chain links TRBV21-1 to TRBJ2-5; TRBD2, as called in the table, went unchecked against the DNA. TRBV21-1 is marked as a pseudogene. The CDR3 is 12 amino acids. DNA for the CDR3: TGTGCCAGCAGCAAAAGGAGGGAGACCCAGTACTTC. Protein: CASSKRRETQYF.

This clone was counted only a few times. The rearrangement uses TRBV28 and TRBJ1-1, with D perhaps TRBD1 (5 bases). V lost 6 bases to trimming and J lost 4 bases, with 12 bases between them. The CDR3 consists of 13 residues. CDR1 MDHEN and CDR2 SYDVKM come from the germline V gene. The CDR3 spells CASRPSGGTEAFF. The CDR3 DNA reads TGTGCCAGCAGGCCCTCGGGGGGCACTGAAGCTTTCTTT.

This sequence joins TRBV28 and TRBJ1-5; no clear D. V lost 5 bases and J 1 base, leaving 18 bases between the germline ends. Germline V CDR1 and CDR2: MDHEN, SYDVKM. The length of the CDR3 is 17 residues. CDR3 sequence: CASSPNWRDASNQPQHF. CDR3 bases: TGTGCCAGCAGTCCGAATTGGAGGGATGCAAGCAATCAGCCCCAGCATTTT.

In its sample, this clone was seen a few times. The J gene is TRBJ1-1, the V gene TRBV28; a possible D gene is TRBD1 (5 bases). V lost 6 bases to trimming and J lost 11 bases, with 19 bases between them. The CDR3 is 13 amino acids. CDR1 MDHEN and CDR2 SYDVKM come from the germline V gene. The CDR3 bases are TGTGCCAGCAGGAAATCTCTGGGGGGACGTGCTTTCTTT. Encoded protein: CASRKSLGGRAFF.

This clone has more than one count but fewer than ten. The rearrangement joins TRBV5-1 to TRBJ2-5, with 9 bases that match TRBD2. The germline gives CDR1 SGHRS, CDR2 YFSETQ. The CDR3 extends over 15 amino acids. J lost 7 bases, V lost 4 bases, and 11 bases had no gene match. In DNA form, the CDR3 reads TGCGCCAGCAGCGGGGGTGACGGGACTAGCTCGACCCAGTACTTC. Translating gives CASSGGDGTSSTQYF. Looking up the rest from reference TRBV5-1 and TRBJ2-5 gives the full variable domain: KAGVTQTPRYLIKTRGQQVTLSCSPISGHRSVSWYQQTPGQGLQFLFEYFSETQRNKGNFPGRFSGRQFSNSRSEMNVSTLELGDSALYLCASSGGDGTSSTQYFGPGTRLLVL.

In its sample, this clone was seen a few times. The chain is built from TRBV6-5 and TRBJ2-7; TRBD1 might be the D (6 bases). V lost 7 bases to trimming and J lost 3 bases, with 13 bases between them. Germline CDR1 reads MNHEY; CDR2 reads SVGAGI. The CDR3 has 13 residues. CDR3 region: CASMPGQDYEQYF. CDR3 DNA: TGTGCCAGCATGCCGGGACAAGACTACGAGCAGTACTTC.

This clone was seen more than once but under ten times. The chain links TRBV4-2 to TRBJ2-2, with 7 bases matching TRBD2. CDR1 and CDR2 (germline): LGHNA, YNFKEQ. J lost 6 bases, V lost 3 bases, and 10 bases had no gene match. The CDR3 loop spans 16 amino acids. The CDR3 protein is CASSQGGGRVAGELFF. CDR3 sequence (DNA): TGTGCCAGCAGCCAGGGGGGAGGGAGGGTGGCCGGGGAGCTGTTTTTT.

This clone was seen more than once but under ten times. This sequence joins TRBV5-1 and TRBJ1-3; 7 nucleotides agree with TRBD1. Looked up from germline, CDR1 is SGHRS and CDR2 is YFSETQ. V lost 1 base to trimming and J lost 2 bases; unmatched junction nucleotides: 6. The CDR3 extends over 16 amino acids. The CDR3 DNA is TGCGCCAGCAGCTTGATGGTTCAGGGGGCTGGAAACACCATATATTTT. Its protein product is CASSLMVQGAGNTIYF.

This clone has more than one count but fewer than ten. V is TRBV11-2 and J is TRBJ2-5; no firm D call. CDR1 SGHAT and CDR2 FQNNGV come from the germline V gene. The CDR3 totals 12 residues. V was trimmed by 5 bases and J by 7 bases, leaving 11 bases between them. DNA for the CDR3: TGTGCCAGCAGCAGCCAATCGGGGACCCAGTACTTC. Protein product: CASSSQSGTQYF.